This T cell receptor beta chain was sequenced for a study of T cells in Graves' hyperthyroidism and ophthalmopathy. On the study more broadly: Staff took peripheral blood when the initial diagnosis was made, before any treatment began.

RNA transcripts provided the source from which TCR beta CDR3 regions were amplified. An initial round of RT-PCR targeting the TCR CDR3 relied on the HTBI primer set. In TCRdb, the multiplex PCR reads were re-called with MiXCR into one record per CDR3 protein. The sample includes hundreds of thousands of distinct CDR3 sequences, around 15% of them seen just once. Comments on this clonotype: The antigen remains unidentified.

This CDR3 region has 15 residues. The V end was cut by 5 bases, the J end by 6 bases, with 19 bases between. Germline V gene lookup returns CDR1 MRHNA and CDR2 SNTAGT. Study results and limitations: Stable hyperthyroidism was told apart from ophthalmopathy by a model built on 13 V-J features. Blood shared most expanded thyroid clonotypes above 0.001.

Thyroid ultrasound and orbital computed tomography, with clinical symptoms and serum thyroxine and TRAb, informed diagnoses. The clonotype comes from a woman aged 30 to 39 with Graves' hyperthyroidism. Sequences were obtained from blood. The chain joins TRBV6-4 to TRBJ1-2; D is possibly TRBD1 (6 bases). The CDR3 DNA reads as TGTGCCAGCAGTTACGGCGGGACAATGGGCAATGGCTACACCTTC. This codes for CASSYGGTMGNGYTF.